Listed below are T cell receptor beta chains from one sample, sequenced in a study of technical replicates of blood from a few donors. The method was immunoSEQ multiplex PCR; TCRdb's version includes in-frame clones alone and lacks a portion of them. The sample contains tens of thousands of clones, around 97% of which appear only once. Sequenced: T cells isolated from PBMCs. These receptors all stem from a human donor in good health. The conserved cysteine and the conserved F or W are not part of the CDR3 here. Each record gives: V gene, J gene, CDR3 protein.

V: TRBV15
J: TRBJ1-2
CDR3: ATSEGLRGTGENGYT

V: TRBV7-3
J: TRBJ2-5
CDR3: ASSLIPGYVETQY

V: TRBV7-9
J: TRBJ2-7
CDR3: ASSLRSRGPRPFYEQY

V: TRBV27
J: TRBJ2-1
CDR3: ASPRRLAGGQDAEQF

V: TRBV19
J: TRBJ2-7
CDR3: ASSNRGIYEQY

V: TRBV7-8
J: TRBJ2-7
CDR3: ASSVLQGPTYEQY

V: TRBV7-9
J: TRBJ1-1
CDR3: ASSSGQGRMNTEAF

V: TRBV28
J: TRBJ1-5
CDR3: ASSNPDRGWPQH

V: TRBV2
J: TRBJ1-1
CDR3: ASDRDRGHTEAF

V: TRBV5-1
J: TRBJ2-1
CDR3: ASRYSVEQF

V: TRBV18
J: TRBJ1-1
CDR3: ASSPGIQGLNTEAF

V: TRBV7-9
J: TRBJ1-4
CDR3: ASSPSSQGGKLF

V: TRBV27
J: TRBJ2-7
CDR3: ASHPGLQRELGHYEQY

V: TRBV27
J: TRBJ2-1
CDR3: ASSFQGTEQF